A single sample gave rise to the 30 T cell receptor beta chains below, sequenced in a study of blood T cell repertoires in COVID-19. TCRdb's table, derived via immunoSEQ multiplex PCR, lists solely in-frame clones and lacks some. The data show about 300,000 clones, with about nine tenths seen just once and 4% to 5% held by the top ten. Sample: PBMCs or T cells enriched from blood (not recorded which). The receptors stem from a man between 25 and 39 years old who had recovered from COVID-19.

The chain joins TRBV6-2 or TRBV6-3 to TRBJ2-6, with TRBD1 as a possible D gene (8 bases). V lost 0 bases and J lost 3, with 12 bases in between. This CDR3 region has 17 residues. Germline V gene data show CDR1 as MNHEY and CDR2 as SVGEGT. The CDR3 region is CASSYSDRDYGANVLTF. CDR3 in DNA: TGTGCCAGCAGTTACTCGGACAGGGACTATGGGGCCAACGTCCTGACTTTC.

The chain combines TRBV6-5 with TRBJ2-3; TRBD2 matches 9 bases. The CDR3 consists of 14 residues. With V trimmed by 5 bases and J by 3 bases, 3 bases remained unmatched. CDR1 is MNHEY and CDR2 is SVGAGI in the germline V gene. The CDR3 sequence is CASSLAGGTDTQYF. CDR3 sequence (DNA): TGTGCCAGCAGTCTTGCGGGGGGGACAGATACGCAGTATTTT.

J is TRBJ2-2 and V is TRBV28; 14 bases match TRBD2. CDR1 MDHEN and CDR2 SYDVKM come from the germline V gene. Trimming took 5 bases from V and 0 from J; bases not matched to a gene: 5. The CDR3 loop spans 18 amino acids. The CDR3 coding sequence is TGTGCCAGCAGTACTGGACTAGCGGGAGGAGCGAACACCGGGGAGCTGTTTTTT. Its translation is CASSTGLAGGANTGELFF. Using reference TRBV28 and TRBJ2-2 for the parts outside the CDR3, the full variable domain is DVKVTQSSRYLVKRTGEKVFLECVQDMDHENMFWYRQDPGLGLRLIYFSYDVKMKEKGDIPEGYSVSREKKERFSLILESASTNQTSMYLCASSTGLAGGANTGELFFGEGSRLTVL.

J is TRBJ1-6 and V is TRBV15; no definite D call. Germline-derived CDR1 and CDR2 are LNHNV and YYDKDF (reference sequence). This CDR3 region has 16 residues. Trimming took off 3 bases at V and 7 bases at J, with 16 bases between the two ends. This chain's CDR3 is CATSRSTEPRNSPLHF. DNA for the CDR3: TGTGCCACCAGCAGGTCGACTGAACCTAGGAATTCACCCCTCCACTTT.

This clone was recorded a few times. CDR3 residues: CATSDGLATSTDTQYF. CDR3 sequence (DNA): TGTGCCACCAGTGATGGGCTGGCTACTAGCACAGATACGCAGTATTTT. This chain connects TRBV24-1 to TRBJ2-3; D gene ambiguous. The CDR3 sequence is 16 residues long. V lost 3 bases, J lost 0 bases, and 12 bases lay in between. Looked up from germline, CDR1 is KGHDR and CDR2 is SFDVKD.

This chain connects TRBV28 to TRBJ2-7; 9 bases agree with TRBD2. The CDR3 covers 13 residues. The germline V gene has CDR1 MDHEN and CDR2 SYDVKM. Losses at the gene ends were 6 bases for V and 2 bases for J; bases not matched to a gene: 2. The CDR3 nucleotides read TGTGCCAGCAGGACTAGCGGTCCCTACGAGCAGTACTTC. Its translation is CASRTSGPYEQYF.

The J gene is TRBJ2-7, the V gene TRBV6-5; D is uncertain. The germline V gene encodes CDR1 MNHEY and CDR2 SVGAGI. The CDR3 consists of 14 residues. V lost 7 bases to trimming and J lost 0 bases, with 13 bases between them. The CDR3 DNA reads TGTGCCAGCAAGATTGAGACTTTCTCCTACGAGCAGTACTTC. Translated, it gives CASKIETFSYEQYF.

The V and J genes are TRBV6-5 and TRBJ1-4; D might be TRBD1 (5 bases). Germline V gene sequence: CDR1 MNHEY, CDR2 SVGAGI. This CDR3 comprises 15 residues. Trimming left V 3 bases short and J 8 bases short, with 16 bases between. CDR3 loop: CASSYFSGQGEKLFF. The CDR3 nucleotides are TGTGCCAGCAGTTATTTTTCTGGGCAGGGAGAAAAACTGTTTTTT.

The chain couples TRBV5-4 to TRBJ2-5; D is unresolved. CDR3 length equals 12 residues. V lost 4 bases to trimming and J lost 1 base, with 5 bases between them. Germline values: CDR1 SGHNT, CDR2 YYREEE (reference sequence). CDR3 in amino acids: CASSLSQETQYF. The CDR3 nucleotides are TGTGCCAGCAGCCTCTCCCAAGAGACCCAGTACTTC.

V usage is TRBV11-2 and J usage is TRBJ2-5; 7 nucleotides align to TRBD1. With V trimmed by 2 bases and J by 3 bases, 6 bases remained unmatched. In germline, CDR1 is SGHAT, CDR2 FQNNGV. The CDR3 sequence is 15 residues long. Here the CDR3 reads CASSLFYQGEETQYF. The CDR3 bases are TGTGCCAGCAGCTTATTTTATCAGGGGGAAGAGACCCAGTACTTC.

The CDR3 sequence: CASSPTLDRGSAFF. The CDR3 coding sequence is TGTGCCAGCAGCCCAACCTTGGACAGGGGGTCAGCTTTCTTT. V gene TRBV11-3 combines with J gene TRBJ1-1, with TRBD1 identical over 10 bases. V was pared by 5 bases and J by 10 bases, with 10 bases of the junction left unmatched. The CDR3 consists of 14 residues. The germline CDR1 and CDR2 sequences are SGHNT and YENEEA.

This clone came up once. The chain uses TRBV7-8 and TRBJ2-5; D is perhaps TRBD1 (5 bases). Germline lookup yields CDR1 SGHVS and CDR2 FQNEAQ. V was cut by 3 bases and J by 0 bases, with 8 bases left in between. This CDR3 is built from 14 residues. This chain's CDR3 is CASSFRTYQETQYF. The DNA for the CDR3 is TGTGCCAGCAGCTTCCGGACATACCAAGAGACCCAGTACTTC.

This chain links TRBV30 with TRBJ2-3; 9 bases fit TRBD1. Germline CDR1 reads GTSNPN; CDR2 reads SVGIG (reference sequence). V was clipped by 3 bases and J by 4 bases; unmatched bases: 8. This CDR3 region has 15 residues. In DNA form, the CDR3 reads TGTGCCTGGAGCGTCGGGGGACAGGGTGCAGATACGCAGTATTTT. This sequence encodes CAWSVGGQGADTQYF.

The gene calls are TRBV2 and TRBJ1-5; D is possibly TRBD1 (5 bases). The V gene lost 7 bases and the J gene lost 8 bases, with 12 bases spanning the gap. The CDR3 length is 12 residues. From germline, CDR1 is SNHLY and CDR2 FYNNEI. The CDR3 reads CASTGNVEPQHF. CDR3 nucleotides: TGTGCCAGCACAGGGAATGTTGAGCCCCAGCATTTT. Full variable domain (remainder filled in from reference TRBV2 and TRBJ1-5): EPEVTQTPSHQVTQMGQEVILRCVPISNHLYFYWYRQILGQKVEFLVSFYNNEISEKSEIFDDQFSVERPDGSNFTLKIRSTKLEDSAMYFCASTGNVEPQHFGDGTRLSIL.

This clone was picked up one time. V is TRBV7-8 and J is TRBJ2-7, with TRBD1 matching 9 bases. CDR3 size: 16 residues. Germline CDR1 reads SGHVS; CDR2 reads FQNEAQ. With V trimmed by 3 bases and J by 3 bases, 9 bases remained unmatched. CDR3 in DNA: TGTGCCAGCAGCTTGGCCGGGACAGGGAGTTACTACGAGCAGTACTTC. Its translation is CASSLAGTGSYYEQYF.

This clone was found once. V and J are TRBV7-2 and TRBJ2-5; 9 nucleotides agree with TRBD2. Germline V CDR1 and CDR2: SGHTA, FQGNSA. Unmatched junction bases numbered 11, after V lost 10 bases and J lost 2 bases. The CDR3 spans 15 residues. CDR3 in amino acids: CATARASGDQETQYF. The CDR3 nucleotides read TGTGCCACCGCGAGGGCTAGCGGGGATCAAGAGACCCAGTACTTC.

The CDR3: CASSQADRGIQNTEAFF. The CDR3 DNA is TGCGCCAGCAGCCAAGCGGACAGGGGGATTCAGAACACTGAAGCTTTCTTT. The chain is built from TRBV4-1 and TRBJ1-1; TRBD1 matches 10 bases. Trimming removed 1 base from V and 1 base from J; junction bases left unmatched: 6. This CDR3 region has 17 residues. CDR1 MGHRA and CDR2 YSYEKL come from the germline V gene.

The V gene is TRBV6-1, the J gene TRBJ1-2, with TRBD1 as a possible D gene (5 bases). CDR1 MNHNS and CDR2 SASEGT come from the germline V gene. This CDR3 spans 14 amino acids. The ends were cut back, 1 base at V and 5 bases at J, with 11 bases in the middle. Here the CDR3 DNA reads TGTGCCAGCAGTGAAGGTGTGGGGCTTTATGGCTACACCTTC. Its protein product is CASSEGVGLYGYTF.

This clone occurred a few times. This chain links TRBV12-3 or TRBV12-4 with TRBJ2-7; D perhaps matches TRBD1 (5 bases). V was shortened by 5 bases and J by 3 bases, with 8 bases between the two germline ends. CDR3 size: 12 residues. The DNA for the CDR3 is TGTGCCAGCAGTAGACAGTTCTACGAGCAGTACTTC. Translation gives CASSRQFYEQYF.

The sample holds one count of this clone. The chain recombines TRBV5-6 with TRBJ1-1; D is undetermined. Looked up from germline, CDR1 is SGHDT and CDR2 is YYEEEE. The ends were cut back, 0 bases at V and 3 bases at J, with 12 bases in the middle. This CDR3 has 15 amino acids. This CDR3 is CASSLAAAKHTEAFF. The CDR3 bases are TGTGCCAGCAGCTTGGCGGCGGCGAAACACACTGAAGCTTTCTTT.

The rearrangement links TRBV7-9 to TRBJ2-7; tentatively, D is TRBD1 (5 bases). The CDR3 has 13 amino acids. Germline V gene data show CDR1 as SEHNR and CDR2 as FQNEAQ (reference sequence). Trimming pared 4 bases from V and 7 bases from J, leaving 14 bases between. In DNA, the CDR3 is TGTGCCAGCAGCTCCCAGGGATACGGAGAGCAGTACTTC. Translated: CASSSQGYGEQYF.

The rearrangement joins TRBV6-5 to TRBJ2-2; TRBD2 aligns across 7 bases. The length of the CDR3 is 12 residues. Germline V lookup: CDR1 MNHEY, CDR2 SVGAGI. The V gene end was trimmed by 7 bases and the J gene end by 7 bases; junction bases not matched to a gene: 3. DNA of the CDR3: TGTGCCAGCATAACGGGGGGCGGGGAGCTGTTTTTT. Protein sequence: CASITGGGELFF.

This clone was counted once. The V gene is TRBV29-1, the J gene TRBJ1-1, with D hard to call. Germline CDR1 SQVTM, CDR2 ANQGSEA. This CDR3 contains 12 residues. Trimming left V 1 base short and J 5 bases short, with 8 bases between. In DNA, the CDR3 is TGCAGCGTTGAAGGCCTCGAGACTGAAGCTTTCTTT. Its translation: CSVEGLETEAFF.

This clone was observed a few times. The rearrangement links TRBV4-1 to TRBJ2-7; 9 bases agree with TRBD2. Trimming at V came to 3 bases and at J to 0 bases, leaving 3 bases not matched to a gene. Germline V lookup: CDR1 MGHRA, CDR2 YSYEKL. The CDR3 contains 15 residues. The CDR3, as DNA: TGCGCCAGCAGCCAGGTGGGACTAGCCTCCTACGAGCAGTACTTC. It translates to CASSQVGLASYEQYF.

The J gene is TRBJ2-3, the V gene TRBV3-1 (or the pseudogene TRBV3-2); D is unclear. Germline CDR1 and CDR2: LGHDT and YNNKEL (reference sequence). The CDR3 runs to 12 residues. V lost 1 base to trimming and J lost 5 bases, with 4 bases between them. In DNA, the CDR3 is TGTGCCAGCAGCCAAGTCGGAGATACGCAGTATTTT. This translates into CASSQVGDTQYF.

The chain uses TRBV3-1 (or the pseudogene TRBV3-2) and TRBJ1-3; D perhaps matches TRBD1 (5 bases). CDR1 is LGHDT and CDR2 is YNNKEL in the germline V gene (reference sequence). The V and J ends lost 0 bases and 7 bases respectively, with 13 bases between them. CDR3 length: 15 residues. This CDR3 is CASSQEGGVFNTIYF. For the CDR3, the DNA is TGTGCCAGCAGCCAAGAGGGAGGGGTGTTCAACACCATATATTTT.

The V and J genes are TRBV4-1 and TRBJ2-1; D is possibly TRBD2 (5 bases). The germline V gene encodes CDR1 MGHRA and CDR2 YSYEKL. This CDR3 has 21 residues. V dropped 0 bases and J dropped 4 bases, with 28 bases sitting between them. CDR3 nucleotide sequence: TGCGCCAGCAGCCAAGATTGGGCAGGAAATGGAGGTTCTAGCCGATACAATGAGCAGTTCTTC. It translates to CASSQDWAGNGGSSRYNEQFF.

This clone showed up just once. The V call is TRBV3-1 (or the pseudogene TRBV3-2), the J call TRBJ2-7; the match to TRBD2 covers 7 bases. CDR1 is LGHDT, CDR2 YNNKEL, per germline (reference sequence). The CDR3 is 17 residues long. V was clipped by 1 base and J by 2 bases; unmatched bases: 11. The CDR3 region has the DNA TGTGCCAGCAGCCAAGTGACTAGCAAACCACCCCCCTACGAGCAGTACTTC. Its translation: CASSQVTSKPPPYEQYF.

This clone was detected only once. V usage is TRBV9 and J usage is TRBJ2-6; 12 positions agree with TRBD2. Trimming at V came to 3 bases and at J to 0 bases, leaving 4 bases not matched to a gene. From germline, CDR1 is SGDLS and CDR2 YYNGEE. The CDR3 has 18 residues. The CDR3, as DNA: TGTGCCAGCAGCGGACTAGCGGGGGCCGGCTCTGGGGCCAACGTCCTGACTTTC. Protein sequence: CASSGLAGAGSGANVLTF. The complete variable domain, with remaining parts taken from reference TRBV9 and TRBJ2-6, reads DSGVTQTPKHLITATGQRVTLRCSPRSGDLSVYWYQQSLDQGLQFLIQYYNGEERAKGNILERFSAQQFPDLHSELNLSSLELGDSALYFCASSGLAGAGSGANVLTFGAGSRLTVL.

The gene calls are TRBV28 and TRBJ2-2, with TRBD2 identical over 9 bases. V gave up 5 bases and J gave up 2 bases; unmatched junction bases: 9. This CDR3 contains 17 residues. The germline CDR1 and CDR2 sequences are MDHEN and SYDVKM. CDR3 sequence (DNA): TGTGCCAGCAGTCCCCACATAGCGGGGGCCAACACCGGGGAGCTGTTTTTT. This gives the protein CASSPHIAGANTGELFF.